Following are 14 T cell receptor beta chains from one sample sequenced in a study of CD8 T cells in Susac syndrome. Random hexamers primed reverse transcription of about 0.5 to 1 ug RNA. TCRdb re-derived calls from the immunoSEQ multiplex PCR reads in MiXCR, one entry per CDR3 protein. The sample carries approximately 190,000 distinct CDR3 sequences, over 85% recorded once. Input material: CD4+ T cells from PBMCs. These receptors were taken from a human donor in good health.

In this sample, this clonotype turned up once. The chain combines TRBV25-1 with TRBJ1-1; D possibly corresponds to TRBD1 (5 bases). V shed 1 base and J shed 8 bases, with 17 bases lying between them. CDR3 length equals 15 residues. Per the germline V gene, CDR1 is MGHDK and CDR2 is SYGVNS. As DNA, the CDR3 is TGTGCCAGCAGTGAATCCCGGCCGGGACTTGAGGAAGCTTTCTTT. Translating it yields CASSESRPGLEEAFF.

V and J are TRBV6-2 or TRBV6-3 and TRBJ1-1; D gene uncertain. Germline V gives CDR1 MNHEY, CDR2 SVGEGT. This CDR3 comprises 16 residues. V was shortened by 3 bases and J by 2 bases, with 16 bases between the two germline ends. CDR3 protein: CASSYYSGRANTEAFF. CDR3 nucleotide sequence: TGTGCCAGCAGTTATTACTCCGGAAGGGCCAACACTGAAGCTTTCTTT.

This sequence joins TRBV5-1 and TRBJ1-5, with D possibly TRBD1 on 5 matching bases. The CDR3 sequence is 13 residues long. Germline CDR1 reads SGHRS; CDR2 reads YFSETQ. V lost 1 base, J lost 7 bases, and 9 bases lay in between. The CDR3 loop is CASSLYWGQPQHF. In DNA, the CDR3 is TGCGCCAGCAGCTTGTATTGGGGGCAGCCCCAGCATTTT.

V and J are TRBV5-6 and TRBJ2-1, with TRBD2 as a possible D gene (6 bases). Germline V gives CDR1 SGHDT, CDR2 YYEEEE. CDR3 length: 16 residues. The germline V and J ends were trimmed by 2 bases and 2 bases, with 14 bases remaining between them. The CDR3 nucleotides are TGTGCCAGCAGCTTTCGTTACGGCGGGGCCTACAATGAGCAGTTCTTC. Encoded protein: CASSFRYGGAYNEQFF.

The rearrangement uses TRBV6-5 and TRBJ1-6; D remains unclear. This CDR3 region has 13 residues. Germline V gene lookup returns CDR1 MNHEY and CDR2 SVGAGI. Trimming removed 2 bases at V and 6 bases at J, with 5 bases between. The CDR3 is CASSYKSNSPLHF. The CDR3 region has the DNA TGTGCCAGCAGTTACAAGTCTAATTCACCCCTCCACTTT.

The V call is TRBV5-1, the J call TRBJ2-2; D is unresolved. Trimming took 2 bases from V and 5 from J, leaving 10 bases between them. Per germline, CDR1 SGHRS and CDR2 YFSETQ. CDR3 length: 14 amino acids. The CDR3 loop reads CASSFKPSTGELFF. CDR3 sequence (DNA): TGCGCCAGCAGCTTCAAGCCGAGTACCGGGGAGCTGTTTTTT. Full variable domain (remainder filled in from reference TRBV5-1 and TRBJ2-2): KAGVTQTPRYLIKTRGQQVTLSCSPISGHRSVSWYQQTPGQGLQFLFEYFSETQRNKGNFPGRFSGRQFSNSRSEMNVSTLELGDSALYLCASSFKPSTGELFFGEGSRLTVL.

The rearrangement joins TRBV2 to TRBJ1-2, with no clear D. This CDR3 region has 14 residues. V was shortened by 6 bases and J by 4 bases, with 15 bases between the two germline ends. Looked up from germline, CDR1 is SNHLY and CDR2 is FYNNEI. The CDR3 nucleotides read TGTGCCAGCAGAAACACGGGAGGTGGCTATGGCTACACCTTC. It yields the protein CASRNTGGGYGYTF.

V usage is TRBV24-1 and J usage is TRBJ1-2, with TRBD1 identical over 9 bases. Germline V gives CDR1 KGHDR, CDR2 SFDVKD. The CDR3 sequence is 13 residues long. V was clipped by 5 bases and J by 7 bases; unmatched bases: 4. CDR3 bases: TGTGCCACCAGTGCCACAGGGGGCTCTGGCTACACCTTC. This gives the protein CATSATGGSGYTF.

CDR3 in amino acids: CASQSSRSSYNEQFF. DNA of the CDR3: TGTGCCAGCCAGTCCTCCAGGAGCTCCTACAATGAGCAGTTCTTC. The chain joins TRBV12-3 or TRBV12-4 to TRBJ2-1; D is ambiguous. Trimming removed 8 bases at V and 0 bases at J, with 14 bases between. CDR3 length: 15 residues.

This rearrangement joins TRBV29-1 to TRBJ1-2; D possibly corresponds to TRBD1 (6 bases). V lost 4 bases, J lost 8 bases, and 14 bases lay in between. In germline, CDR1 is SQVTM, CDR2 ANQGSEA. The CDR3 is made up of 12 amino acids. As DNA, the CDR3 is TGCAGCGTTGGTTCCCCAGGGGCCGGCTACACCTTC. It is translated as CSVGSPGAGYTF.

The CDR3 sequence: CASSLSTYEQYF. CDR3 nucleotide sequence: TGTGCCAGCAGTTTGTCCACCTACGAGCAGTACTTC. V and J are TRBV12-3 or TRBV12-4 and TRBJ2-7; the D is unclear. Trimming removed 3 bases at V and 2 bases at J, with 5 bases between. CDR3 length: 12 amino acids.

This sequence joins TRBV6-5 and TRBJ1-1, with D hard to call. This CDR3 has 14 residues. The germline gives CDR1 MNHEY, CDR2 SVGAGI. Deletions cut 2 bases from V and 10 bases from J, with 17 bases between. The CDR3: CASSYPGGPNPAFF. The CDR3 DNA reads as TGTGCCAGCAGTTACCCAGGCGGGCCCAATCCAGCTTTCTTT.

V is TRBV28 and J is TRBJ2-2, with D perhaps TRBD2 (6 bases). Germline V CDR1 and CDR2: MDHEN, SYDVKM. The CDR3 length is 16 residues. V lost 8 bases and J lost 0, with 16 bases in between. CDR3 bases: TGTGCCAGCCTTAGGGACTTGAACGCGAACACCGGGGAGCTGTTTTTT. Amino acids: CASLRDLNANTGELFF.

DNA of the CDR3: TGTGCCAGCAGTGGGACACCCATGAACACTGAAGCTTTCTTT. It codes for CASSGTPMNTEAFF. The chain links TRBV6-1 to TRBJ1-1; TRBD1 might be the D (5 bases). The CDR3 contains 14 residues. Trimming shortened V by 4 bases and J by 0 bases, and 9 bases separated the two germline ends. The V gene's germline CDR1 is MNHNS and CDR2 SASEGT.